This T cell receptor (beta chain) comes out of a study of T cells after yellow fever vaccination. Broader study findings: Though it reached lower strength, the secondary response hit its peak faster, day 5 versus 15.

With V trimmed by 3 bases and J by 4 bases, 7 bases remained unmatched. Germline V gene lookup returns CDR1 SGHTA and CDR2 FQGNSA. CDR3 length: 15 amino acids. MiXCR, applied by TCRdb to the 5' RACE reads, yields one record per CDR3 protein. The sample lists hundreds of thousands of distinct CDR3 sequences; 9% to 15% were seen once. This clonotype has a count of ten or more. The target antigen is unknown. The gene calls are TRBV7-2 and TRBJ2-7; TRBD1 matches 9 bases. The input for sequencing was PBMCs, taken on the day of the yellow fever booster vaccination. This clonotype was obtained from a man aged 25-45 years who received the YFV17D yellow fever vaccine. The CDR3 DNA sequence: TGTGCCAGCAGCTTCCCGGGACAGGGTCAGTACGAGCAGTACTTC. Translation gives CASSFPGQGQYEQYF.